This TCR beta chain originates from a study of PD-L1 blockade in urothelial cancer. Study overall: Blood was tested 3 weeks (second dose) and 6 weeks into treatment.

The repertoire was sequenced with immunoSEQ multiplex PCR; TCRdb's copy has only in-frame clones and lacks some. Of fewer than 100,000 clones listed, around four fifths are singletons. The CDR3 sequence is 15 residues long. V was shortened by 1 base and J by 5 bases, with 9 bases between the two germline ends. Germline-derived CDR1 and CDR2 are SGHVS and FNYEAQ. Sample time point: pretreatment peripheral blood. The study enrolled patients with locally advanced or metastatic urothelial carcinoma. The receptor was derived from a middle-aged man with urothelial cancer. This chain connects TRBV7-6 to TRBJ2-6, with TRBD1 as a possible D gene (5 bases). The sequencing used PBMCs, collected around atezolizumab (anti-PD-L1) treatment. The CDR3 DNA follows: TGTGCCAGCAGCTTAGGATCAGGGCGGGCCAACGTCCTGACTTTC. Translating it yields CASSLGSGRANVLTF.